This T cell receptor beta chain was sequenced during a study of blood T cells in healthy people across ages. About this clonotype: Its matching antigen is unknown.

Each donor gave roughly 9.2 milliliters of peripheral blood. A second PCR of about 6 to 11 cycles used a sample-barcoded 5' primer and a J-beta primer mix. TCRdb itself ran the 5' RACE reads through MiXCR, one entry per CDR3 protein. In the table there are fewer than 1 million distinct CDR3 sequences, around two fifths of which are singletons. This CDR3 comprises 15 residues. V was pared by 4 bases and J by 2 bases, with 6 bases of the junction left unmatched. The V gene's germline CDR1 is MNHEY and CDR2 SVGEGT. Points from the study as a whole: Long-lived donors exceeded aged donors in naive CD4+ cells and diversity. Because sorting was not performed, PBMCs prevented conclusive naive versus antigen-experienced comparison.

Material: blood. The clonotype originates from a man between 60 and 75 years old in good health. The chain links TRBV6-2 or TRBV6-3 to TRBJ1-1, with TRBD1 matching 8 bases. CDR3 loop: CASSSGGAYNTEAFF. CDR3 nucleotide sequence: TGTGCCAGCAGTTCAGGGGGCGCATATAACACTGAAGCTTTCTTT.